The TCR beta chain described here comes from a study of blood T cell repertoires in COVID-19. Study details: The United States, Italy and Spain supplied acute and convalescent COVID-19 samples.

This table comes from immunoSEQ multiplex PCR, and its TCRdb copy is limited to in-frame clones, with some not included. The data contain around 140,000 clones, roughly 82% of them singletons. V was clipped by 4 bases and J by 5 bases, with 15 bases between them. From germline, CDR1 is SGHTS and CDR2 YDEGEE. This CDR3 has 14 amino acids. The source of this sequence is a man aged 60 to 75 with active or convalescent COVID-19. Sequencing used peripheral blood. The chain carries TRBV5-8 and TRBJ1-2; possibly TRBD1 for D (5 bases). This CDR3 is CASSPAGTAYGYTF. The CDR3 bases are TGTGCCAGCAGCCCGGCCGGGACTGCTTATGGCTACACCTTC.